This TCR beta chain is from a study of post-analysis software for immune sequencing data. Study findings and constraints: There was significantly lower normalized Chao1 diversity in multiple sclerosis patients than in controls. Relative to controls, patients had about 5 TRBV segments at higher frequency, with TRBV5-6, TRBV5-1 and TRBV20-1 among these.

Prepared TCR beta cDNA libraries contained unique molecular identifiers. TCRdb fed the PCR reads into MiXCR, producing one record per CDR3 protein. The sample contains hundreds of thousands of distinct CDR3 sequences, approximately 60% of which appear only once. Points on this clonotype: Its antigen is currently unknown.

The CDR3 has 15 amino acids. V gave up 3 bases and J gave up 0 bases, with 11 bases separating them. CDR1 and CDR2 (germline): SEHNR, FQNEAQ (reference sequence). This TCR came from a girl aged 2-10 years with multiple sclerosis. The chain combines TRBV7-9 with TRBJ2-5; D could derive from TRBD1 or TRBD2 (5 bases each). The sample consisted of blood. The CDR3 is CASSLVMGDQETQYF. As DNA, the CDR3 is TGTGCCAGCAGCTTGGTGATGGGGGACCAAGAGACCCAGTACTTC.